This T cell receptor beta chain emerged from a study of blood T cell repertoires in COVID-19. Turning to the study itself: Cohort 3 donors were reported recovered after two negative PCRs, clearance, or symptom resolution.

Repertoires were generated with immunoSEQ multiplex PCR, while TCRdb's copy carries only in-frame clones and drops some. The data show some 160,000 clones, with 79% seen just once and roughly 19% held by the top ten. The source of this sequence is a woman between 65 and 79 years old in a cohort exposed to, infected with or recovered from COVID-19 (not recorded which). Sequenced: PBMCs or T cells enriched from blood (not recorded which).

CDR3 loop: CAWSVPSRNGYTF. The CDR3 coding sequence is TGTGCCTGGAGTGTCCCTTCTAGGAATGGCTACACCTTC. This rearrangement joins TRBV30 to TRBJ1-2, with D uncertain. The V end was cut by 0 bases, the J end by 6 bases, with 11 bases between. The CDR3 is 13 amino acids. CDR1 is GTSNPN and CDR2 is SVGIG in the germline V gene (reference sequence).